This entry features one T cell receptor beta chain sequence. The data belong to a study of blood T cell repertoires in COVID-19. In the study overall: Samples representing acute and convalescent COVID-19 were sourced from the United States, Italy and Spain. PBMCs, B-cell-depleted T cells, or T cells were the source of the cDNA or gDNA that made up the material.

As originally analysed: Amplified reference gene primers provided the basis for estimating nucleated cell counts. TCRdb's table, derived via immunoSEQ multiplex PCR, lists solely in-frame clones and lacks some. The V and J calls and clone size are taken from that table; D and trimming were inferred from the DNA. The data show a few hundred thousand clones, with roughly 87% seen just once and 2.2% held by the top ten. The CDR3 has 15 residues. Germline V gives CDR1 MGHDK, CDR2 SYGVNS. V lost 8 bases and J lost 3; bases outside the gene matches: 10. The chain has TRBV25-1 and TRBJ1-1; 9 bases line up with TRBD1. The receptor was derived from a woman aged 45-59 years who had recovered from COVID-19. The sample was peripheral blood. This CDR3 is CASGVLGTGHTEAFF. The CDR3 DNA reads as TGTGCCAGCGGGGTGCTCGGGACAGGGCACACTGAAGCTTTCTTT.